The present T cell receptor beta chain was sequenced within a study of shared clonotypes between healthy human individuals. TCRdb's table, derived via immunoSEQ multiplex PCR, lists solely in-frame clones and lacks some. The data contain about 510,000 clones, around 96% of them seen just once; the ten biggest clones take up less than 0.06%. Trimming left V 4 bases short and J 6 bases short, with 12 bases between. Germline loops: CDR1 MDHEN, CDR2 SYDVKM. The CDR3 is made up of 14 amino acids. This clone has only one observation. The clonotype was recovered from a woman in her 30s in good health. The sample taken for sequencing was naive CD4+ T cells sorted from blood. Subset meaning: CD45RA+ positively selected. The rearrangement links TRBV28 to TRBJ1-4; D is unclear. The CDR3 is CASSSRNLHEKLFF. The CDR3, as DNA: TGTGCCAGCAGTTCGAGAAACCTACATGAAAAACTGTTTTTT.